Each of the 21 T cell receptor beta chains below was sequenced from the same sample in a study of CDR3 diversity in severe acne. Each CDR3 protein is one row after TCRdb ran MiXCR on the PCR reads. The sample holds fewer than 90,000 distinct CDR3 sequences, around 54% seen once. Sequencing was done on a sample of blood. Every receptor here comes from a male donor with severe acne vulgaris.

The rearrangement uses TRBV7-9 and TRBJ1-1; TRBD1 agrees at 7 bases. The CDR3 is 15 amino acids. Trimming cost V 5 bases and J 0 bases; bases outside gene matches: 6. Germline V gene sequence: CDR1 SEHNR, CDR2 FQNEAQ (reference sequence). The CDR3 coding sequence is TGTGCCAGCAGCACGGGACAGCTAATGAACACTGAAGCTTTCTTT. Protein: CASSTGQLMNTEAFF.

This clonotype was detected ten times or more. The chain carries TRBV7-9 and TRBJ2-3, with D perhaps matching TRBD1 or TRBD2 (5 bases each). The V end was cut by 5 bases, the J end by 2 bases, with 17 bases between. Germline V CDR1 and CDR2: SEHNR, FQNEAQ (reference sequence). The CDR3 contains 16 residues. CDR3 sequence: CASSDRGTIATDTQYF. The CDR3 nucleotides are TGTGCCAGCAGCGATCGAGGGACGATAGCCACAGATACGCAGTATTTT.

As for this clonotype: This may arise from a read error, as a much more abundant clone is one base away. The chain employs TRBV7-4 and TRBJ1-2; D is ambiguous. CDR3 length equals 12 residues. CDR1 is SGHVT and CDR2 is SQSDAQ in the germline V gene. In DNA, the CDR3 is TGTGCCAGCAGCTTGGCGGGCGAAGGCTGCACCTTC. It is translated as CASSLAGEGCTF.

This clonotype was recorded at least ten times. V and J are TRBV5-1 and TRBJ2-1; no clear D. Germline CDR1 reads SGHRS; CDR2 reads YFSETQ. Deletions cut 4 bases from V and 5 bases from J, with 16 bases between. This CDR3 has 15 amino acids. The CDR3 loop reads CASSPAAEWDNEQFF. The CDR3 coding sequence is TGCGCCAGCAGCCCGGCTGCGGAGTGGGACAATGAGCAGTTCTTC.

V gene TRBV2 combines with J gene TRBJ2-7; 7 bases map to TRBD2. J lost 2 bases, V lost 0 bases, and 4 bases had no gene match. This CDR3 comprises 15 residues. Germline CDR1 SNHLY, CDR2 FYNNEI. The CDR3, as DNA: TGTGCCAGCAGTGAAGCCGGTCTAGCGGCCTACGAGCAGTACTTC. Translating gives CASSEAGLAAYEQYF.

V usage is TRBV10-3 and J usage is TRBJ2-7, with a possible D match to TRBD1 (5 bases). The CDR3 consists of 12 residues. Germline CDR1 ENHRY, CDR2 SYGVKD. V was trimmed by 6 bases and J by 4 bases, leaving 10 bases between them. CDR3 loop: CAISETDYEQYF. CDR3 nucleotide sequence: TGTGCCATCAGCGAGACAGATTACGAGCAGTACTTC.

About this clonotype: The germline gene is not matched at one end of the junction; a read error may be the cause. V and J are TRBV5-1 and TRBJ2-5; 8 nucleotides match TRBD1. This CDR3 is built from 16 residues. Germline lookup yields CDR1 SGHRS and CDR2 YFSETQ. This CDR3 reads CASSLFGTGEQEAQYF. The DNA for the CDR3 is TGCGCCAGCAGCTTGTTCGGGACAGGAGAACAAGAGGCCCAGTACTTC.

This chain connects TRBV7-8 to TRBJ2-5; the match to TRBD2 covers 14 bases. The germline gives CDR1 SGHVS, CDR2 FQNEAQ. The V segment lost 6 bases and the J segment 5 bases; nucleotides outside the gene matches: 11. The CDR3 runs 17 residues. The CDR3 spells CASRFAPGLAGAETQYF. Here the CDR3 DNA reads TGTGCCAGCAGGTTCGCTCCGGGACTAGCGGGAGCTGAGACCCAGTACTTC.

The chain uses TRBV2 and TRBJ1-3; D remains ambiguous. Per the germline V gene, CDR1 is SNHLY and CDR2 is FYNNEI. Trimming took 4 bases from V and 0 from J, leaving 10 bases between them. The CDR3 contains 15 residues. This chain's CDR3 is CASSGRGISGNTIYF. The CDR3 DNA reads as TGTGCCAGCAGTGGCAGAGGCATCTCTGGAAACACCATATATTTT.

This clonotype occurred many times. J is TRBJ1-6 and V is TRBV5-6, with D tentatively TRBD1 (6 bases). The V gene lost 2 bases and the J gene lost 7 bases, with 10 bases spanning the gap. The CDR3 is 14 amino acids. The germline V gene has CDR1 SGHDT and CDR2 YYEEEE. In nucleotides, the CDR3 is TGTGCCAGCAGCTTAAGACAGGCAAATTCACCCCTCCACTTT. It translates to CASSLRQANSPLHF.

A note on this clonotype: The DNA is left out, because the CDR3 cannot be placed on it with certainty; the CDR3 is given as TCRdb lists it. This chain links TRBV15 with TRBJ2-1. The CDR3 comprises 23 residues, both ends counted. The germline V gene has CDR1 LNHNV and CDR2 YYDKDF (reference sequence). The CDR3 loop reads CATSRGDTSFNTFGSGTYNEQFF.

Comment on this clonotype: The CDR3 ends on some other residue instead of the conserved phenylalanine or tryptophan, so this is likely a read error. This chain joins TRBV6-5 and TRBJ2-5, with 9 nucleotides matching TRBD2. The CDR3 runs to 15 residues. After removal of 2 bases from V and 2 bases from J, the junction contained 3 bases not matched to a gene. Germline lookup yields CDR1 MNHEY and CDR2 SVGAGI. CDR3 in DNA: TGTGCCAGCAGTTACGGGGCGGGAGGGCAAGAGACCCAGTACCTC. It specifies CASSYGAGGQETQYL.

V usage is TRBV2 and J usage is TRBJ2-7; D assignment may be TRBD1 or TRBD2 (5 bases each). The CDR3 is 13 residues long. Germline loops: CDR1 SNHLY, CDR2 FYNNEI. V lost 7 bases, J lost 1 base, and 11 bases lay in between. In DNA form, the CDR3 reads TGTGCCAGCAATCCGGGGCCTTCCTACGAGCAGTACGTC. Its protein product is CASNPGPSYEQYV.

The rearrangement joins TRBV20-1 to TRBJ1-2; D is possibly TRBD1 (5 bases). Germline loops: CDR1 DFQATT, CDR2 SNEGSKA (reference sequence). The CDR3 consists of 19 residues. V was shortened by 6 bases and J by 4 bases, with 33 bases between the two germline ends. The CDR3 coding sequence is TGCAGTGCCTCAGGATTTGCGGGGACTTTAAATGAGCAGTTCTATGGCTACACCTTC. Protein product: CSASGFAGTLNEQFYGYTF.

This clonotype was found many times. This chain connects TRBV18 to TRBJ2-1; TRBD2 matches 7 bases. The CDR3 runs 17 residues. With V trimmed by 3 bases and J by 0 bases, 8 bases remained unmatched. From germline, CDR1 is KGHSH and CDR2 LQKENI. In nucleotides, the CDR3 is TGTGCCAGCTCACCGATCCTAGCGGAAAGCTCCTACAATGAGCAGTTCTTC. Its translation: CASSPILAESSYNEQFF.

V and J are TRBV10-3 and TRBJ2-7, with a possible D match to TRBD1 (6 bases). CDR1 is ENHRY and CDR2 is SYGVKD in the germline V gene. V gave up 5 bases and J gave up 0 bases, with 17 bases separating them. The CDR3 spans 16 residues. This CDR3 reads CAISQPPDRVSYEQYF. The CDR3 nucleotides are TGTGCCATCAGTCAGCCGCCGGACAGAGTCTCCTACGAGCAGTACTTC.

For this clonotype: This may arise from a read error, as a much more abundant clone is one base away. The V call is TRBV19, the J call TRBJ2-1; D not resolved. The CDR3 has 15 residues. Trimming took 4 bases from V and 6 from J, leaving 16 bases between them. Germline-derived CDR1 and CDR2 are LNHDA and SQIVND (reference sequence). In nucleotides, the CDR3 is TGTGCCAGTAGTACGGCCGCACCATCTGGCAATGAGCAGTTCTTC. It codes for CASSTAAPSGNEQFF. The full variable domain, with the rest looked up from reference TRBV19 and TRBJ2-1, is DGGITQSPKYLFRKEGQNVTLSCEQNLNHDAMYWYRQDPGQGLRLIYYSQIVNDFQKGDIAEGYSVSREKKESFPLTVTSAQKNPTAFYLCASSTAAPSGNEQFFGPGTRLTVL.

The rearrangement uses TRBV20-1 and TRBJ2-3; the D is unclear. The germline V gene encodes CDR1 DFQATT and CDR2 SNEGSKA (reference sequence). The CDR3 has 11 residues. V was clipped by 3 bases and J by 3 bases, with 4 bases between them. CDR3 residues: CSASRTDTQYF. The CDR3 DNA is TGCAGTGCTAGTAGGACAGATACGCAGTATTTT.

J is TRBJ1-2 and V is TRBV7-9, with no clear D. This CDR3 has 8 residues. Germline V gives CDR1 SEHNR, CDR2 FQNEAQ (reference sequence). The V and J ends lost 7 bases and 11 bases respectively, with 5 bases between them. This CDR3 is CASTTYTF. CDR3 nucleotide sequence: TGTGCCAGCACTACGTACACCTTC.

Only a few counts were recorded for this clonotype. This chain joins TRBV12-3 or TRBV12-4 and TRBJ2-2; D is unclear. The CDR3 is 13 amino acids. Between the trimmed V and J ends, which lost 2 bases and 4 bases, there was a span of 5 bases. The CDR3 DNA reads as TGTGCCAGCAGTTTAACGGGCACCGGGGAGCTGTTTTTT. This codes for CASSLTGTGELFF.

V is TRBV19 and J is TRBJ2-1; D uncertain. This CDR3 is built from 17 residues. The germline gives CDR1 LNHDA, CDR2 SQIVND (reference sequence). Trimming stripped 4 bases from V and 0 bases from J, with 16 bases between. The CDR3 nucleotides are TGTGCCAGTAGTAGATCGCGGAACTATGGCTCCTACAATGAGCAGTTCTTC. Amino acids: CASSRSRNYGSYNEQFF.